This entry concerns a single T cell receptor (beta chain). Germline CDR1 is SGHDN and CDR2 is FVKESK. V was clipped by 5 bases and J by 2 bases, with 13 bases between them. The CDR3 runs to 14 residues. These data originate in a study of long-term antiretroviral therapy in people with HIV. Researchers report immunoSEQ v3.0 was run at survey level. Repertoires were generated with immunoSEQ multiplex PCR, while TCRdb's copy carries only in-frame clones and drops some. The profile shows about 14,000 clones, around 80% of them singletons. The sample in question was unsorted PBMCs, obtained 3.1 years after starting antiretroviral therapy. The chain links TRBV14 to TRBJ2-7, with a possible D match to TRBD1 (5 bases). The receptor was isolated from a man in his forties with HIV. The chain's CDR3 is CASSSGKGPYEQYF. CDR3 nucleotides: TGTGCCAGCAGCTCAGGGAAAGGACCCTACGAGCAGTACTTC. Together with reference TRBV14 and TRBJ2-7, the CDR3 gives the full variable domain: EAGVTQFPSHSVIEKGQTVTLRCDPISGHDNLYWYRRVMGKEIKFLLHFVKESKQDESGMPNNRFLAERTGGTYSTLKVQPAELEDSGVYFCASSSGKGPYEQYFGPGTRLTVT.